The present T cell receptor (beta chain) was sequenced within a study of shared clonotypes between healthy human individuals. The CDR3 sequence is 14 residues long. The germline V gene has CDR1 SGHTA and CDR2 FQGNSA. V shed 5 bases, J shed 4 bases, and the junction held 4 bases outside the gene matches. A remark on this clone: What it binds is unknown. The same CDR3 is also encoded by other DNA sequences in this sample.

Study outcomes and limitations: In a handful of donors, 4.5% to 5.5% of naive CD4 clonotypes appeared in common.

CD4+ cells were split into CD45RA+ naive and CD45RA-negative memory subsets. Repertoires were generated with immunoSEQ multiplex PCR, while TCRdb's copy carries only in-frame clones and drops some. The sample includes fewer than 3 million clones, around 93% seen only once; the top ten take more than 0.35%. Material for sequencing was naive CD4+ T cells from PBMCs. The sample's subset: CD45RA+ positively selected. The chain joins TRBV7-2 to TRBJ2-5, with 10 bases lining up with TRBD2. This TCR derives from a man between 18 and 35 years old in good health. Some clones in this sample may be carry-over from other donors' samples. In DNA form, the CDR3 reads TGTGCCAGCAGCCTCCGACTAGCGGGAGAGACCCAGTACTTC. Encoded protein: CASSLRLAGETQYF.